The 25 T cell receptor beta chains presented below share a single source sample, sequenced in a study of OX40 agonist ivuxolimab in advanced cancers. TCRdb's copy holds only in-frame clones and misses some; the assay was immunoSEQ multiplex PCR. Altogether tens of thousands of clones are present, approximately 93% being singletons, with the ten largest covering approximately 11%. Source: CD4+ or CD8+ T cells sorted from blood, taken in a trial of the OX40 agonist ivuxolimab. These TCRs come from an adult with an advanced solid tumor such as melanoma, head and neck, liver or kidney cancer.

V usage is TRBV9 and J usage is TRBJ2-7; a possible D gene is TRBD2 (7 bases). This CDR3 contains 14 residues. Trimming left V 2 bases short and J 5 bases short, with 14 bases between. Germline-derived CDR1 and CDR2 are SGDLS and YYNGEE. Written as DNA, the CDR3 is TGTGCCAGCAGCGTCGCCGGGGGGCCCGACGAGCAGTACTTC. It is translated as CASSVAGGPDEQYF. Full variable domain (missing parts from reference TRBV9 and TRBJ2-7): DSGVTQTPKHLITATGQRVTLRCSPRSGDLSVYWYQQSLDQGLQFLIQYYNGEERAKGNILERFSAQQFPDLHSELNLSSLELGDSALYFCASSVAGGPDEQYFGPGTRLTVT.

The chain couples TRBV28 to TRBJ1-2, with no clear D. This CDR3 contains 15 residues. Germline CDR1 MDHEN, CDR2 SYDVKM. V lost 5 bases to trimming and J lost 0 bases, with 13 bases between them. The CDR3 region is CASSPLVGTNYGYTF. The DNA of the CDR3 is TGTGCCAGCAGTCCACTGGTGGGGACTAACTATGGCTACACCTTC.

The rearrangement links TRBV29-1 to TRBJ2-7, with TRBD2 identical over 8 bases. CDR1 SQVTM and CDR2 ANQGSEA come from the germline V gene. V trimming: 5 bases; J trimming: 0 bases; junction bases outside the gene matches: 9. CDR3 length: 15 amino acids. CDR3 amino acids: CSVRPGGISSYEQYF. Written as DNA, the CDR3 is TGCAGCGTTAGACCGGGGGGGATCAGCTCCTACGAGCAGTACTTC.

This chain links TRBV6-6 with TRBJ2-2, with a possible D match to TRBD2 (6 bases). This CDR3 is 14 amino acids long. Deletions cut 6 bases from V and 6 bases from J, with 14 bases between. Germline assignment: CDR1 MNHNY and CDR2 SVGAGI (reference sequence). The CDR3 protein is CASRDRTGAGELFF. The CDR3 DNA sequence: TGTGCCAGCAGGGACCGAACGGGGGCCGGGGAGCTGTTTTTT.

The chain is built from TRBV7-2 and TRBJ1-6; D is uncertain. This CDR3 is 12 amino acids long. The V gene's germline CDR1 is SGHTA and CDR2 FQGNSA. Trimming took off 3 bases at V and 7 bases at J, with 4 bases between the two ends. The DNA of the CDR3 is TGTGCCAGCAGCTTTCGAAATTCACCCCTCCACTTT. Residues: CASSFRNSPLHF.

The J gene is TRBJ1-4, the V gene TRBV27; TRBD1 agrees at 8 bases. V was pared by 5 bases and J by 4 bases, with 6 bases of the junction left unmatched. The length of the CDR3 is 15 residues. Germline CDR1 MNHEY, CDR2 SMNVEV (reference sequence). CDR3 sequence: CASSLMTGVNEKLFF. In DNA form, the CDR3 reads TGTGCCAGCAGTCTAATGACAGGGGTTAATGAAAAACTGTTTTTT.

Here the CDR3 DNA reads TGTGCCAGTAGTACCCGACAGAACCTTTACAATGAGCAGTTCTTC. Translated: CASSTRQNLYNEQFF. This chain links TRBV19 with TRBJ2-1, with a possible D match to TRBD1 (5 bases). The CDR3 consists of 15 residues. Deletions cut 4 bases from V and 4 bases from J, with 14 bases between. Germline CDR1 is LNHDA and CDR2 is SQIVND (reference sequence).

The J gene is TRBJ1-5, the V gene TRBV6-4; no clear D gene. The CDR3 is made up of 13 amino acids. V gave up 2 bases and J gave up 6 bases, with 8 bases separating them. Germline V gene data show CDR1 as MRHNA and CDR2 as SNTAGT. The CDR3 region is CASSDTVGQPQHF. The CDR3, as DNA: TGTGCCAGCAGTGACACAGTCGGTCAGCCCCAGCATTTT.

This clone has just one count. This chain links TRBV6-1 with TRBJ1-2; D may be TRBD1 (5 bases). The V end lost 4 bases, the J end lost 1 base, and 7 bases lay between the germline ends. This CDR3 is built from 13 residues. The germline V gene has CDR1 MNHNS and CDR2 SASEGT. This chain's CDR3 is CASSGQYNYGYTF. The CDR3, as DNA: TGTGCCAGCAGTGGACAGTATAACTATGGCTACACCTTC.

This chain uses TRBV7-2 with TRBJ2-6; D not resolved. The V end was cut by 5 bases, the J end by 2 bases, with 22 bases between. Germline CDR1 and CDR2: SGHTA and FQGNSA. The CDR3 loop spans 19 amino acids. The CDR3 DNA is TGTGCCAGCAGCCCTCATGACTGGACCGTCACCACTGGGGCCAACGTCCTGACTTTC. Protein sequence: CASSPHDWTVTTGANVLTF.

The CDR3 loop is CASSLGSVHEQFF. DNA of the CDR3: TGTGCCAGCAGCTTGGGTAGCGTGCATGAGCAGTTCTTC. The chain is built from TRBV5-6 and TRBJ2-1; possible D gene TRBD2, 5 bases. The CDR3 runs 13 residues. Trimming cost V 0 bases and J 8 bases, with 9 bases left between them. CDR1 and CDR2 from the germline V gene are SGHDT and YYEEEE.

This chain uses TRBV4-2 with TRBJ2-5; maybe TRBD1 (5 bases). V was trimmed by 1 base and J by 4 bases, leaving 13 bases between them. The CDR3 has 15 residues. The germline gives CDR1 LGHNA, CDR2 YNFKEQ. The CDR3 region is CASSQVNIGAETQYF. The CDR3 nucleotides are TGTGCCAGCAGCCAAGTTAATATTGGGGCAGAGACCCAGTACTTC.

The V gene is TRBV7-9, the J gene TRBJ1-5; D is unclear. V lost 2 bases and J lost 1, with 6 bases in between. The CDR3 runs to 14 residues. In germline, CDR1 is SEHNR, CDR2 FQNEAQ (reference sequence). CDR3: CASSLLGSNQPQHF. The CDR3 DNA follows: TGTGCCAGCAGCTTACTTGGCAGCAATCAGCCCCAGCATTTT.

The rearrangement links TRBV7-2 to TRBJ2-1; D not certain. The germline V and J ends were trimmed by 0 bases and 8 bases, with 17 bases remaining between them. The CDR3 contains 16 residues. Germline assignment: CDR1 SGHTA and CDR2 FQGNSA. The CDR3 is CASSLAPRPLSHEQFF. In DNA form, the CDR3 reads TGTGCCAGCAGCTTAGCGCCAAGGCCCCTCAGCCATGAGCAGTTCTTC.

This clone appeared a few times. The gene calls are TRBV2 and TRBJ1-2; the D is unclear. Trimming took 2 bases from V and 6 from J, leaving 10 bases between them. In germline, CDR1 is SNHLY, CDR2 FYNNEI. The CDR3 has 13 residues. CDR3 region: CASSEWSSDGYTF. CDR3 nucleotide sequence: TGTGCCAGCAGTGAATGGTCCTCCGATGGCTACACCTTC.

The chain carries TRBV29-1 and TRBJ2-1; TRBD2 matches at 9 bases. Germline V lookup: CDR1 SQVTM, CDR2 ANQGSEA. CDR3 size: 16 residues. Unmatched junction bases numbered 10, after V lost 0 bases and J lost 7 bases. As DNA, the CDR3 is TGCAGCGTTGAAGAACGTGGCGGGAGGGCCGGGAATGAGCAGTTCTTC. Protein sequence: CSVEERGGRAGNEQFF.

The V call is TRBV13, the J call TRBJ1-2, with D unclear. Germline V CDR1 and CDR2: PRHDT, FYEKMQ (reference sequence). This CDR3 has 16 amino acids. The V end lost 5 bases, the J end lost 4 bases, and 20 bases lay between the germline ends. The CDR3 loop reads CASSLGLQPSFYGYTF. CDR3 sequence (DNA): TGTGCCAGCAGCCTCGGGTTACAGCCTTCCTTCTATGGCTACACCTTC.

CDR3: CASSSLTVSYEQYF. As DNA, the CDR3 is TGTGCCAGCAGTTCCCTGACAGTATCCTACGAGCAGTACTTC. The chain links TRBV6-5 to TRBJ2-7; possibly TRBD1 for D (5 bases). CDR3 length: 14 amino acids. V was shortened by 4 bases and J by 1 base, with 11 bases between the two germline ends. Germline values: CDR1 MNHEY, CDR2 SVGAGI.

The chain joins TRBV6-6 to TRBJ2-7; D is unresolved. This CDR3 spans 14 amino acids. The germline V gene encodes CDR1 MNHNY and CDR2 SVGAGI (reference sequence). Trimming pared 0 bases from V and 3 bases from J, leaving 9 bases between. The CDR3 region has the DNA TGTGCCAGCAGTTACTCGAAGGAACTCTACGAGCAGTACTTC. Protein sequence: CASSYSKELYEQYF.

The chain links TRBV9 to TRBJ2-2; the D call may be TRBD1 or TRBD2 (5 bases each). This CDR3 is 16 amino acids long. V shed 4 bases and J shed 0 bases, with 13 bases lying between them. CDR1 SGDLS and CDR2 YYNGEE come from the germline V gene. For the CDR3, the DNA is TGTGCCAGCAGCCCTCGATTGGGGGCGAACACCGGGGAGCTGTTTTTT. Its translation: CASSPRLGANTGELFF.

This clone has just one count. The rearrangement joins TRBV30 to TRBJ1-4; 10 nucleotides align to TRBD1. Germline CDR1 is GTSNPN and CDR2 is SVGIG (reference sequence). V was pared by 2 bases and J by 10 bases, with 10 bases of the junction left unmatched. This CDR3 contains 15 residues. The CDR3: CAWSTRTGGIGKLFF. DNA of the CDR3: TGTGCCTGGAGTACAAGGACAGGGGGGATAGGAAAACTGTTTTTT.

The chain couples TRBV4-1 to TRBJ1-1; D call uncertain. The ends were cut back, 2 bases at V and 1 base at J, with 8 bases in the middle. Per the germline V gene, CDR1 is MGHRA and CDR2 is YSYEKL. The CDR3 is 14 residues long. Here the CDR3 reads CASSQPTGNTEAFF. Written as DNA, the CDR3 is TGCGCCAGCAGCCAACCCACGGGGAACACTGAAGCTTTCTTT.

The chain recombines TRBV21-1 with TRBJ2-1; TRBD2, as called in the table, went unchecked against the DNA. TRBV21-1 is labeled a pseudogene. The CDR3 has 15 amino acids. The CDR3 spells CASSKGGGGHNEQFF. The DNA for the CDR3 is TGTGCCAGCAGCAAAGGTGGCGGGGGACACAATGAGCAGTTCTTC.

The chain's CDR3 is CASSPGGGEQYF. The CDR3 DNA reads as TGTGCCAGCAGTCCCGGGGGGGGCGAGCAGTACTTC. The J gene is TRBJ2-7, the V gene TRBV27, with 8 bases fitting TRBD2. The germline V gene encodes CDR1 MNHEY and CDR2 SMNVEV (reference sequence). The CDR3 consists of 12 residues. J was trimmed by 6 bases and V by 5 bases; bases with no gene match: 3.

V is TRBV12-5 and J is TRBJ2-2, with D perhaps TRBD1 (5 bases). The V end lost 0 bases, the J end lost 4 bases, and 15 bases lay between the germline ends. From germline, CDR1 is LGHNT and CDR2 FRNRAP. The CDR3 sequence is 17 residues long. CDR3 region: CASGLVLSGKSTGELFF. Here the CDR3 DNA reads TGTGCTAGTGGTTTGGTGTTGTCAGGGAAGAGCACCGGGGAGCTGTTTTTT.